Sequencing of this T cell receptor beta chain was carried out in a study of cytomegalovirus exposure and HLA in healthy donors. Whole-study context: Most genotyped donors, over 70% of more than 300, had Caucasian-associated genetic ancestry.

The PCR ran on 60 Vbeta and 13 Jbeta primers. Produced via immunoSEQ multiplex PCR; TCRdb's table is partial and in-frame only. The profile shows some 170,000 clones, 60% to 80% of them singletons. Study-wide results and caveats: Previous analysis showed most TCR beta V segments were productive about 90% or about 30% of the time. Researchers reported that a few CMV-associated chains were confirmed in vitro as CMV antigen-specific. Differences between HLA loci emerged in a later analysis of TCR association rates, with DRB1 most and HLA-C fewest.

Concerning this clone: The antigen remains unidentified.

V shed 8 bases, J shed 6 bases, and the junction held 9 bases outside the gene matches. Germline-derived CDR1 and CDR2 are SNHLY and FYNNEI. The CDR3 loop spans 14 amino acids. The chain links TRBV2 to TRBJ2-7, with 11 nucleotides matching TRBD1. The receptor was derived from a man between 35 and 55 years old in good health and CMV-seropositive. Sequencing was carried out using PBMCs. The CDR3 region has the DNA TGTGCCAGCTCTGTGGGGACAGGGGGTGGCGAGCAGTACTTC. It yields the protein CASSVGTGGGEQYF. The complete variable domain, with remaining parts taken from reference TRBV2 and TRBJ2-7, reads EPEVTQTPSHQVTQMGQEVILRCVPISNHLYFYWYRQILGQKVEFLVSFYNNEISEKSEIFDDQFSVERPDGSNFTLKIRSTKLEDSAMYFCASSVGTGGGEQYFGPGTRLTVT.